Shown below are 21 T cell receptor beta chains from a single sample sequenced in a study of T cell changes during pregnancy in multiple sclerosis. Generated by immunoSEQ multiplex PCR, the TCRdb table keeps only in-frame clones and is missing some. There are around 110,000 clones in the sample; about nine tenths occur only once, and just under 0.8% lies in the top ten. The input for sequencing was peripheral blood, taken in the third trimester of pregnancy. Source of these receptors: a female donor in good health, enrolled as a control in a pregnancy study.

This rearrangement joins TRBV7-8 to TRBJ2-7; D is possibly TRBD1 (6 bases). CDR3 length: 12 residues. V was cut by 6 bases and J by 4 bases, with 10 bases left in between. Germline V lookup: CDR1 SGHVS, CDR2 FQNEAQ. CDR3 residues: CASSTRGYEQYF. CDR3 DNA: TGTGCCAGCAGTACCAGGGGTTACGAGCAGTACTTC. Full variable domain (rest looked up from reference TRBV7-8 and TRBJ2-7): GAGVSQSPRYKVAKRGQDVALRCDPISGHVSLFWYQQALGQGPEFLTYFQNEAQLDKSGLPSDRFFAERPEGSVSTLKIQRTQQEDSAVYLCASSTRGYEQYFGPGTRLTVT.

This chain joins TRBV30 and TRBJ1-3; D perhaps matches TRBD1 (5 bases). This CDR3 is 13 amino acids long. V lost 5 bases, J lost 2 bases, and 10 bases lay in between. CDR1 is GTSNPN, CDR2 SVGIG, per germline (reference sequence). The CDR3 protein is CAWRGDAGNTIYF. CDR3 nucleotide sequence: TGTGCCTGGCGGGGGGACGCTGGAAACACCATATATTTT.

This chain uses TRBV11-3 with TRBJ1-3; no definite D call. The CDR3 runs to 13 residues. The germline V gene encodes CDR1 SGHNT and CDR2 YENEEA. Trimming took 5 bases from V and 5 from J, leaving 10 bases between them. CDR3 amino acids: CASSPTTRNTIYF. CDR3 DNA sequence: TGTGCCAGCAGCCCCACGACAAGAAACACCATATATTTT. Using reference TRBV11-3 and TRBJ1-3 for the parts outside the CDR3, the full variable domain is EAGVVQSPRYKIIEKKQPVAFWCNPISGHNTLYWYLQNLGQGPELLIRYENEEAVDDSQLPKDRFSAERLKGVDSTLKIQPAELGDSAVYLCASSPTTRNTIYFGEGSWLTVV.

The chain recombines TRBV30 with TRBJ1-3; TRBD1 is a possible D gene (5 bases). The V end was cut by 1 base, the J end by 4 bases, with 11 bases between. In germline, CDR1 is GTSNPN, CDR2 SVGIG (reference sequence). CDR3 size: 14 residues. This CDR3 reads CAWSAGTAGNTIYF. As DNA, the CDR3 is TGTGCCTGGAGTGCAGGGACTGCAGGAAACACCATATATTTT.

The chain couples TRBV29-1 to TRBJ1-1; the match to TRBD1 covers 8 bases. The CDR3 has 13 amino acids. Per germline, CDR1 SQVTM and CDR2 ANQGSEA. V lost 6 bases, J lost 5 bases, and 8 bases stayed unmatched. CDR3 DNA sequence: TGCAGCGTGATTCGGACAGGGATGACTGAAGCTTTCTTT. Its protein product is CSVIRTGMTEAFF.

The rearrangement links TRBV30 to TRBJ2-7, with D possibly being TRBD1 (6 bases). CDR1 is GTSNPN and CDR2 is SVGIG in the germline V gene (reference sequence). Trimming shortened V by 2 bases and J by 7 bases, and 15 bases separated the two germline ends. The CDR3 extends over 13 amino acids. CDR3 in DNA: TGTGCCTGGAGTCCAGGCAGGGGCAGGGAGCAGTACTTC. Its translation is CAWSPGRGREQYF.

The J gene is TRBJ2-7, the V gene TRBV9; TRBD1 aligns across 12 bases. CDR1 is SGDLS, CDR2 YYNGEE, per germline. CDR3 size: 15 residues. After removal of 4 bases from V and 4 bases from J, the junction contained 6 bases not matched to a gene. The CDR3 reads CASSHGGQGAYEQYF. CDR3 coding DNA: TGTGCCAGCAGCCACGGGGGACAGGGGGCTTACGAGCAGTACTTC. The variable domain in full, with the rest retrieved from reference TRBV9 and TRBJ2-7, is DSGVTQTPKHLITATGQRVTLRCSPRSGDLSVYWYQQSLDQGLQFLIQYYNGEERAKGNILERFSAQQFPDLHSELNLSSLELGDSALYFCASSHGGQGAYEQYFGPGTRLTVT.

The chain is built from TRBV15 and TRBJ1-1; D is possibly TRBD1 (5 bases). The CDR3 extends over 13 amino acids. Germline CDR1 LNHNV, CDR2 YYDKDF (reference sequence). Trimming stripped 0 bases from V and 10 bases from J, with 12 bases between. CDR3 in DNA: TGTGCCACCAGCAGAGAGGAGGGTGGGGGAGCTTTCTTT. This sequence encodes CATSREEGGGAFF.

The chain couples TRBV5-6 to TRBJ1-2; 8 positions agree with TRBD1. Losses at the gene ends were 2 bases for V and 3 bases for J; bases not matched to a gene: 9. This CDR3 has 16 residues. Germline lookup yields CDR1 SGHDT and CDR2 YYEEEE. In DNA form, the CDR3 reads TGTGCCAGCAGCTTAACGACAGGGGTGAAGGACTATGGCTACACCTTC. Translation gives CASSLTTGVKDYGYTF.

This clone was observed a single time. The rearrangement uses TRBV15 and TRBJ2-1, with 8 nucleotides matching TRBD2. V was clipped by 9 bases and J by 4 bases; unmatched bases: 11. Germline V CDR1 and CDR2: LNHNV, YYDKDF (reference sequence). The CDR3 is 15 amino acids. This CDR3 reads CATRETGTRYNEQFF. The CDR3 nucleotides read TGTGCCACGAGGGAGACCGGGACTAGGTACAATGAGCAGTTCTTC.

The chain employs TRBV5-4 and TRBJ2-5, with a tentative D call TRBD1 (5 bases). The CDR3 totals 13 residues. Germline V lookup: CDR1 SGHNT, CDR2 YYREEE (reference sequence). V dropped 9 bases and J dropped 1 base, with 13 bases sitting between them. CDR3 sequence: CATQGEVQETQYF. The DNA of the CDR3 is TGTGCCACCCAGGGTGAAGTCCAAGAGACCCAGTACTTC.

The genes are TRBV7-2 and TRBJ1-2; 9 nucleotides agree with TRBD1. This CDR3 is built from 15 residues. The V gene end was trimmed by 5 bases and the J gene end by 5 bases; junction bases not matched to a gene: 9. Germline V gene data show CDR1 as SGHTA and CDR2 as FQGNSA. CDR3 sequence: CASSTGTGIRYGYTF. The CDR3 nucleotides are TGTGCCAGCAGCACGGGGACAGGGATTAGGTATGGCTACACCTTC.

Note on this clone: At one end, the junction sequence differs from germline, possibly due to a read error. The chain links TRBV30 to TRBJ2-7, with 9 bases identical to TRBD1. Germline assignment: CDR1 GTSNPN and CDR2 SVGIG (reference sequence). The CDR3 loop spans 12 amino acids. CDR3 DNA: TGTGCCTGGAGTGTACATAAGGGACAGGGCTTCTTC. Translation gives CAWSVHKGQGFF.

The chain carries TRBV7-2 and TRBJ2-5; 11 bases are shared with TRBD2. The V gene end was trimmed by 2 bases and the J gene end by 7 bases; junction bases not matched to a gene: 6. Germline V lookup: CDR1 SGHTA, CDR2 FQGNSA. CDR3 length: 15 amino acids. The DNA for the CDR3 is TGTGCCAGCAGCTTAAGTAGCGGGGGGGCGGGGACCCAGTACTTC. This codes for CASSLSSGGAGTQYF. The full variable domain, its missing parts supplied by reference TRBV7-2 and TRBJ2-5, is GAGVSQSPSNKVTEKGKDVELRCDPISGHTALYWYRQSLGQGLEFLIYFQGNSAPDKSGLPSDRFSAERTGGSVSTLTIQRTQQEDSAVYLCASSLSSGGAGTQYFGPGTRLLVL.

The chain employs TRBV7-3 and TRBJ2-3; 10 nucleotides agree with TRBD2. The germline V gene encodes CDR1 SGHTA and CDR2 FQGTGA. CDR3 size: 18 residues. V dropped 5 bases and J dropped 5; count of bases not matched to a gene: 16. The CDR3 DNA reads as TGTGCCAGCAGCAGAGTCAGCGGGGGGGCGGGCAGTTTAGATACGCAGTATTTT. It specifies CASSRVSGGAGSLDTQYF.

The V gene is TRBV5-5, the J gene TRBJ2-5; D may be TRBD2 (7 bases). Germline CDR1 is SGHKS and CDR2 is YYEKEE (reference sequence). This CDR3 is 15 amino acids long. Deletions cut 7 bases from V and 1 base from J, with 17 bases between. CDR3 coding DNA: TGTGCCAGCTCCTCTGGGGGGGGGCTCCAAGAGACCCAGTACTTC. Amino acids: CASSSGGGLQETQYF.

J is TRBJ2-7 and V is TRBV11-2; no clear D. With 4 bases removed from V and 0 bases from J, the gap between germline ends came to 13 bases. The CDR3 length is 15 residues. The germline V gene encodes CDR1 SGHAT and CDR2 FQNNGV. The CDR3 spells CASSSPQALSYEQYF. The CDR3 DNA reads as TGTGCCAGCAGCTCCCCCCAGGCACTCTCCTACGAGCAGTACTTC.

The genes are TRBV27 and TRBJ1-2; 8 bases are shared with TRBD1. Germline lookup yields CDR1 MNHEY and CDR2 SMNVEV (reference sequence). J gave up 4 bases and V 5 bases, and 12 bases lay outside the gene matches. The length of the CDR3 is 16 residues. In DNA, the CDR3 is TGTGCCAGCAGTGACGGACAGGGCGTAGGTGGCTATGGCTACACCTTC. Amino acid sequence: CASSDGQGVGGYGYTF.

The CDR3 coding sequence is TGCGCCAGCAGCCAAGATCCACAGGGGATCTACGAGCAGTACTTC. Protein sequence: CASSQDPQGIYEQYF. The chain employs TRBV4-3 and TRBJ2-7; 7 nucleotides agree with TRBD1. Germline assignment: CDR1 LGHNA and CDR2 YSLEER. V shed 0 bases and J 3 bases; nucleotides not matched to a gene: 5. There are 15 residues in the CDR3.

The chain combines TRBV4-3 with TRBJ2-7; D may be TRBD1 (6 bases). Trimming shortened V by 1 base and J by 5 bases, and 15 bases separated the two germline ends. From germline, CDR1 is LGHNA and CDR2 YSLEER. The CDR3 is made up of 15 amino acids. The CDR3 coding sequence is TGCGCCAGCAGCCAAGGTATGGGGGCAGGGGACGAGCAGTACTTC. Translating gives CASSQGMGAGDEQYF.

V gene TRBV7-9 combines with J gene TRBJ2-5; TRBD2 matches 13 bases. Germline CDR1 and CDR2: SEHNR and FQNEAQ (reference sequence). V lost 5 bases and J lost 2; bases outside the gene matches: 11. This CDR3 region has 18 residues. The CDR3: CASSLGLAGVVTQETQYF. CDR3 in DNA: TGTGCCAGCAGCCTTGGACTAGCGGGGGTTGTGACTCAAGAGACCCAGTACTTC.